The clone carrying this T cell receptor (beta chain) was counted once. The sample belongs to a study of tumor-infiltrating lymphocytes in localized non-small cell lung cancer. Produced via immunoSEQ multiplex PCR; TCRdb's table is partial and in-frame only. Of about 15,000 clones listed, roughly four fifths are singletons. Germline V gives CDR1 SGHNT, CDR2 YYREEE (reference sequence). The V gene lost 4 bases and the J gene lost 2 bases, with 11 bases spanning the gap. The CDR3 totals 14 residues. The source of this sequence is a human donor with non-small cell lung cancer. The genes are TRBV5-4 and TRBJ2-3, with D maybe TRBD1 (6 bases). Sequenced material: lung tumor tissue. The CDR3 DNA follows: TGTGCCAGCAGCCTTGACAGGTTCACAGATACGCAGTATTTT. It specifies CASSLDRFTDTQYF.